The 22 T cell receptor beta chains below all came from one sample that was sequenced in a study of early T cells in non-severe SARS-CoV-2 infection. TCRdb redid the calling of the 5' RACE reads with MiXCR, one entry per CDR3 protein. The sample carries 55,000 to 80,000 distinct CDR3 sequences, under 14% recorded once. Sample: whole blood. The receptor set was obtained from an adult who was a healthcare worker with PCR-confirmed SARS-CoV-2 infection or an uninfected control (not recorded which).

In its sample, this clonotype was seen many times. The gene calls are TRBV10-3 and TRBJ1-5; D unclear. Germline lookup yields CDR1 ENHRY and CDR2 SYGVKD. The CDR3 has 14 amino acids. Trimming took 10 bases from V and 3 from J, leaving 16 bases between them. As DNA, the CDR3 is TGTGCCAGCCAGGTGGGAGAGGACAATCAGCCCCAGCATTTT. As protein: CASQVGEDNQPQHF.

This clonotype was seen only a few times. The chain links TRBV20-1 to TRBJ2-3, with 8 bases fitting TRBD1. V was pared by 6 bases and J by 11 bases, with 13 bases of the junction left unmatched. From germline, CDR1 is DFQATT and CDR2 SNEGSKA (reference sequence). The CDR3 runs to 13 residues. CDR3 residues: CSAPRASQGEQYF. Here the CDR3 DNA reads TGCAGTGCCCCGAGGGCTTCACAGGGGGAGCAGTATTTT.

This clonotype was picked up a small number of times. This chain links TRBV5-5 with TRBJ2-5; the D is unclear. Trimming removed 6 bases at V and 5 bases at J, with 20 bases between. The V gene's germline CDR1 is SGHKS and CDR2 YYEKEE (reference sequence). The CDR3 length is 15 residues. The CDR3 DNA follows: TGTGCCAGCACCAACTCCCTGGGGAATCGCGAGACCCAGTACTTC. Its translation is CASTNSLGNRETQYF.

The gene calls are TRBV9 and TRBJ2-1; D ambiguous. V was shortened by 2 bases and J by 6 bases, with 15 bases between the two germline ends. The length of the CDR3 is 15 residues. Germline assignment: CDR1 SGDLS and CDR2 YYNGEE. The CDR3 nucleotides are TGTGCCAGCAGCGTCCTCGACCGATCCCTCAATGAGCAGTTCTTC. It yields the protein CASSVLDRSLNEQFF.

In its sample, this clonotype was seen many times. The chain uses TRBV11-3 and TRBJ2-1, with 11 bases fitting TRBD2. The CDR3 is 15 residues long. The V gene's germline CDR1 is SGHNT and CDR2 YENEEA. V trimming: 5 bases; J trimming: 8 bases; junction bases outside the gene matches: 8. CDR3 residues: CASSRLAGRLDEQFF. The CDR3, as DNA: TGTGCCAGCAGCCGACTAGCGGGGAGATTGGATGAGCAGTTCTTC.

This clonotype has a count of ten or more. The chain combines TRBV18 with TRBJ2-5; TRBD2 matches at 7 bases. Germline values: CDR1 KGHSH, CDR2 LQKENI. The CDR3 consists of 17 residues. The V gene end was trimmed by 6 bases and the J gene end by 4 bases; junction bases not matched to a gene: 17. In nucleotides, the CDR3 is TGTGCCAGCTCCCATCTGGGGCGGGGGACTTCTTCAGAGACCCAGTACTTC. Its protein is CASSHLGRGTSSETQYF.

This clonotype turned up a few times. V is TRBV29-1 and J is TRBJ1-2; D is unclear. Germline V gene lookup returns CDR1 SQVTM and CDR2 ANQGSEA. The CDR3 covers 12 residues. The ends were cut back, 7 bases at V and 5 bases at J, with 14 bases in the middle. The CDR3 is CSGRTSPYGYTF. CDR3 nucleotides: TGCAGCGGTAGGACCTCACCGTATGGCTACACCTTC.

This clonotype has a count of ten or more. Relative to the germline gene, one junction end is altered; a read error may explain this. The chain is built from TRBV7-7 and TRBJ2-2; maybe TRBD1 (6 bases). The length of the CDR3 is 13 residues. The germline V gene has CDR1 SSHAT and CDR2 FNYEAQ (reference sequence). The CDR3 sequence is CASSLQGTGELFF. CDR3 DNA: TGTGCTAGCAGCTTACAGGGCACCGGGGAGCTGTTTTTT.

The sample holds many counts of this clonotype. V usage is TRBV2 and J usage is TRBJ1-5; tentative D call: TRBD1 (5 bases). Germline loops: CDR1 SNHLY, CDR2 FYNNEI. The CDR3 runs to 15 residues. V lost 7 bases, J lost 6 bases, and 19 bases lay in between. The CDR3 loop is CASTIGSGGSQPQHF. CDR3 bases: TGTGCCAGCACCATAGGTTCGGGGGGAAGTCAGCCCCAGCATTTT.

This clonotype was seen a handful of times. The genes are TRBV2 and TRBJ2-2; D could derive from TRBD1 or TRBD2 (5 bases each). CDR1 is SNHLY, CDR2 FYNNEI, per germline. V dropped 5 bases and J dropped 1 base, with 14 bases sitting between them. The CDR3 contains 16 residues. In DNA form, the CDR3 reads TGTGCCAGCAGTAGGTTCGGGGCGATGAACACCGGGGAGCTGTTTTTT. This gives the protein CASSRFGAMNTGELFF. The full variable domain, completed using reference TRBV2 and TRBJ2-2, is EPEVTQTPSHQVTQMGQEVILRCVPISNHLYFYWYRQILGQKVEFLVSFYNNEISEKSEIFDDQFSVERPDGSNFTLKIRSTKLEDSAMYFCASSRFGAMNTGELFFGEGSRLTVL.

This clonotype was recorded many times. The rearrangement joins TRBV10-3 to TRBJ2-3; 7 bases are a match to TRBD1. The CDR3 covers 14 residues. CDR1 and CDR2 (germline): ENHRY, SYGVKD. V dropped 7 bases and J dropped 6; count of bases not matched to a gene: 10. The CDR3 DNA follows: TGTGCCATCAAAAGTCCGCAGGGGGTGGATACGCAGTATTTT. This translates into CAIKSPQGVDTQYF.

This clonotype was counted a few times. The chain employs TRBV29-1 and TRBJ2-7, with 9 nucleotides matching TRBD1. This CDR3 is built from 15 residues. Germline assignment: CDR1 SQVTM and CDR2 ANQGSEA. V lost 2 bases, J lost 0 bases, and 5 bases stayed unmatched. The CDR3 is CSVEPGTGNSYEQYF. CDR3 DNA sequence: TGCAGCGTTGAACCCGGGACAGGGAACTCCTACGAGCAGTACTTC.

This clonotype was seen repeatedly, ten times or more. The chain joins TRBV6-5 to TRBJ2-2, with 7 nucleotides matching TRBD2. The CDR3 spans 13 residues. The trim removed 10 bases at V and 0 bases at J, leaving 2 bases unmatched. CDR1 is MNHEY, CDR2 SVGAGI, per germline. CDR3 bases: TGTGCCACCCTAGCGGCGAACACCGGGGAGCTGTTTTTT. This gives the protein CATLAANTGELFF.

The sample holds many counts of this clonotype. This chain connects TRBV27 to TRBJ2-7; D is perhaps TRBD2 (5 bases). This CDR3 has 14 residues. V was shortened by 4 bases and J by 0 bases, with 10 bases between the two germline ends. CDR1 and CDR2 (germline): MNHEY, SMNVEV (reference sequence). DNA of the CDR3: TGTGCCAGCAGTTCCGGACTCAGCTCCTACGAGCAGTACTTC. It is translated as CASSSGLSSYEQYF.

Ten or more counts support this clonotype. The rearrangement joins TRBV6-5 to TRBJ2-7; maybe TRBD2 (6 bases). Germline lookup yields CDR1 MNHEY and CDR2 SVGAGI. This CDR3 comprises 16 residues. Deletions cut 0 bases from V and 5 bases from J, with 17 bases between. CDR3: CASSYSMLRGRNEQYF. In DNA form, the CDR3 reads TGTGCCAGCAGTTACTCTATGCTTCGGGGGAGGAACGAGCAGTACTTC.

In its sample, this clonotype was seen a few times. V is TRBV2 and J is TRBJ1-2; D ambiguous. The CDR3 contains 14 residues. V was trimmed by 2 bases and J by 4 bases, leaving 11 bases between them. The germline gives CDR1 SNHLY, CDR2 FYNNEI. CDR3 DNA sequence: TGTGCCAGCAGTGAACCAGGCATTGCCTATGGCTACACCTTC. Translation gives CASSEPGIAYGYTF.

The gene calls are TRBV11-3 and TRBJ2-5; D may be TRBD1 or TRBD2 (5 bases each). Trimming left V 6 bases short and J 1 base short, with 12 bases between. This CDR3 has 14 amino acids. Germline lookup yields CDR1 SGHNT and CDR2 YENEEA. The CDR3 sequence is CASSITGPQETQYF. CDR3 coding DNA: TGTGCCAGCAGTATAACGGGACCCCAAGAGACCCAGTACTTC.

In its sample, this clonotype was seen many times. This chain uses TRBV7-6 with TRBJ2-1, with 7 bases lining up with TRBD1. The germline V gene has CDR1 SGHVS and CDR2 FNYEAQ. The CDR3 consists of 15 residues. The J segment lost 10 bases and the V segment lost 3 bases, leaving 12 bases of the junction unmatched. The CDR3 reads CASSLRGLSRSEQFF. As DNA, the CDR3 is TGTGCCAGCAGCTTGAGGGGGCTTTCGCGTAGCGAGCAGTTCTTC.

This clonotype came up many times. This sequence joins TRBV7-8 and TRBJ2-1; TRBD1 matches 9 bases. The V gene end was trimmed by 2 bases and the J gene end by 1 base; junction bases not matched to a gene: 9. The CDR3 is made up of 18 amino acids. The V gene's germline CDR1 is SGHVS and CDR2 FQNEAQ. CDR3 loop: CASSLPGTGSISYNEQFF. The CDR3, as DNA: TGTGCCAGCAGCTTACCCGGGACAGGGTCTATTTCCTACAATGAGCAGTTCTTC.

This clonotype was recorded many times. The gene calls are TRBV11-2 and TRBJ2-3; possible D gene TRBD2, 5 bases. Deletions cut 7 bases from V and 6 bases from J, with 17 bases between. This CDR3 is built from 14 residues. Germline CDR1 reads SGHAT; CDR2 reads FQNNGV. CDR3 residues: CASISGFGADTQYF. CDR3 nucleotides: TGTGCCAGCATCTCGGGGTTTGGTGCCGATACGCAGTATTTT.

Ten or more counts support this clonotype. V is TRBV6-1 and J is TRBJ2-5; D remains unclear. The CDR3 sequence is 15 residues long. Trimming removed 2 bases from V and 5 bases from J, with 15 bases in between. CDR1 is MNHNS and CDR2 is SASEGT in the germline V gene. CDR3 region: CASSEFSVGHETQYF. The CDR3 DNA follows: TGTGCCAGCAGTGAATTCTCCGTCGGCCATGAGACCCAGTACTTC.

This clonotype occurred many times. This chain joins TRBV7-8 and TRBJ1-3; D not certain. The CDR3 is made up of 17 amino acids. Germline lookup yields CDR1 SGHVS and CDR2 FQNEAQ. The V end lost 3 bases, the J end lost 0 bases, and 15 bases lay between the germline ends. Written as DNA, the CDR3 is TGTGCCAGCAGCTTGCCCCCATTCAATCGCTCTGGAAACACCATATATTTT. Translated, it gives CASSLPPFNRSGNTIYF.